The present T cell receptor (beta chain) was sequenced within a study of blood T cell repertoires in COVID-19. Measured with immunoSEQ multiplex PCR; TCRdb has only the in-frame clones, and not every one. The sample gives 62,000 or so clones, 70% to 90% of which show up once; 3% to 4.5% is in the top ten. The CDR3 runs 13 residues. Germline V gene lookup returns CDR1 SNHLY and CDR2 FYNNEI. Trimming pared 5 bases from V and 4 bases from J, leaving 9 bases between. The V call is TRBV2, the J call TRBJ1-5, with D tentatively TRBD1 (6 bases). Sequencing was carried out using PBMCs or T cells enriched from blood (not recorded which). This clonotype was sampled from a woman between 40 and 55 years old with acute COVID-19. The CDR3 bases are TGTGCCAGCAGTTTTCAGGGGAATCAGCCCCAGCATTTT. Residues: CASSFQGNQPQHF.